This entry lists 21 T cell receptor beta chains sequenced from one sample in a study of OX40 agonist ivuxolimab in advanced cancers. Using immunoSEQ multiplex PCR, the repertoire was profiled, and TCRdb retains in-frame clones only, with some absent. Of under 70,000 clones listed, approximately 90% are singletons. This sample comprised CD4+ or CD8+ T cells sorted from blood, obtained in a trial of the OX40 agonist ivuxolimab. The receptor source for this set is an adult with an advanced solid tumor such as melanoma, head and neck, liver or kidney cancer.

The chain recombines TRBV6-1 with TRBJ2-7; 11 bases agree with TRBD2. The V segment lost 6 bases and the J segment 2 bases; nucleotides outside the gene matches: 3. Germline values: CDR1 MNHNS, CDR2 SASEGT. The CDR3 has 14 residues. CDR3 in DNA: TGTGCCAGCAGCGCGGGACTAGCGGCCTACGAGCAGTACTTC. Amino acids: CASSAGLAAYEQYF.

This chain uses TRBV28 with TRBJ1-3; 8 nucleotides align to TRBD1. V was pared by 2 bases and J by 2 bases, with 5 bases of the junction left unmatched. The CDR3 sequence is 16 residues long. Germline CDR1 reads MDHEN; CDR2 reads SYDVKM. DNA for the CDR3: TGTGCCAGCAGTTTAGTCCCAGGGGGCGCTGGAAACACCATATATTTT. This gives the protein CASSLVPGGAGNTIYF.

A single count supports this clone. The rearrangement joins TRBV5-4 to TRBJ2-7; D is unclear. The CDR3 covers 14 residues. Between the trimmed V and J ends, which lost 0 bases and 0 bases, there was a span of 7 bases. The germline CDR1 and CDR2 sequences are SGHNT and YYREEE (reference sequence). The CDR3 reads CASSLEGSSYEQYF. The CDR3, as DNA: TGTGCCAGCAGCTTGGAGGGTAGCTCCTACGAGCAGTACTTC.

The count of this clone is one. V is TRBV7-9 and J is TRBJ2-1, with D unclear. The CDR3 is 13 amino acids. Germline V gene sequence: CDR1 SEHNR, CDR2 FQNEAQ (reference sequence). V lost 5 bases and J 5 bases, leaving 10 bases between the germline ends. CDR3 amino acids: CASSLTPNNEQFF. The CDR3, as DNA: TGTGCCAGCAGCCTTACGCCGAACAATGAGCAGTTCTTC.

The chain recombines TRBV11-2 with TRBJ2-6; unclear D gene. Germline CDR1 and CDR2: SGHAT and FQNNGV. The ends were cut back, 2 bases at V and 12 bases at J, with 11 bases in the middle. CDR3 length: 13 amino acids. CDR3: CASSLTDQSVLTF. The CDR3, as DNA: TGTGCCAGCAGCTTAACAGACCAGAGCGTCCTGACTTTC.

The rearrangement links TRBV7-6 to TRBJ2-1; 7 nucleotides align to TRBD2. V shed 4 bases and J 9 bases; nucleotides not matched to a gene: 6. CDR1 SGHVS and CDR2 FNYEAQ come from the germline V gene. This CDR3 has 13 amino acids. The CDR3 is CASSWEGFGEQFF. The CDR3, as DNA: TGTGCCAGCAGCTGGGAGGGTTTTGGTGAGCAGTTCTTC.

CDR3 sequence reads: CASSPGRGEGSEQYF. For the CDR3, the DNA is TGTGCCAGCAGTCCCGGTCGCGGGGAAGGTAGCGAGCAGTACTTC. The chain is built from TRBV6-5 and TRBJ2-7; D perhaps matches TRBD2 (6 bases). Germline values: CDR1 MNHEY, CDR2 SVGAGI. This CDR3 region has 15 residues. V lost 5 bases, J lost 6 bases, and 20 bases lay in between.

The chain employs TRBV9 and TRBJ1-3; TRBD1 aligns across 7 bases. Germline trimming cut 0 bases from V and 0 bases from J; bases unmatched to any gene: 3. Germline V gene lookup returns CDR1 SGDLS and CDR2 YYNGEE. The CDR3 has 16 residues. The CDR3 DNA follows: TGTGCCAGCAGCGTAGTGGACAGGAGCTCTGGAAACACCATATATTTT. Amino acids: CASSVVDRSSGNTIYF.

Here the CDR3 DNA reads TGTGCCAGCAGCCGGGACAGGGGGAATTACGAGCAGTACTTC. Encoded protein: CASSRDRGNYEQYF. V is TRBV7-2 and J is TRBJ2-7; 11 bases align to TRBD1. Germline values: CDR1 SGHTA, CDR2 FQGNSA. The CDR3 is 14 residues long. J lost 4 bases, V lost 5 bases, and 4 bases had no gene match.

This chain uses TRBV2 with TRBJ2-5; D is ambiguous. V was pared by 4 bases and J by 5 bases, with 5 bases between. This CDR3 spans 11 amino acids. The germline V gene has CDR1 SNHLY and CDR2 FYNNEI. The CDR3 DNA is TGTGCCAGCAGTGGAACTGAGACCCAGTACTTC. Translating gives CASSGTETQYF.

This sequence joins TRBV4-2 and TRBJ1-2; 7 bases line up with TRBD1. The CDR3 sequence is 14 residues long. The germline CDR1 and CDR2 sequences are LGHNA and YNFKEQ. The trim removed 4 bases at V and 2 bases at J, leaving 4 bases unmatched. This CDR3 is CASSPTGQNYGYTF. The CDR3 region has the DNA TGTGCCAGCAGCCCAACGGGACAGAACTATGGCTACACCTTC.

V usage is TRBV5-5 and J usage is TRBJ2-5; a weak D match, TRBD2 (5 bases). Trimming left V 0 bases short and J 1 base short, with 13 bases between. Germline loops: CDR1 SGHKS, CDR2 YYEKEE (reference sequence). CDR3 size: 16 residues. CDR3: CASSLAGVEGQETQYF. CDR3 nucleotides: TGTGCCAGCAGCTTGGCTGGAGTTGAGGGCCAAGAGACCCAGTACTTC.

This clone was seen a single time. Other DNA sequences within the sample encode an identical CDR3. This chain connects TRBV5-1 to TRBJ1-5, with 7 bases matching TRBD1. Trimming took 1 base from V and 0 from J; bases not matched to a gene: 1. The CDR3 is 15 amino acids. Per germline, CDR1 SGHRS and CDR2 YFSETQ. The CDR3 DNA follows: TGCGCCAGCAGCTTGACAGGGGATAGCAATCAGCCCCAGCATTTT. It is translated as CASSLTGDSNQPQHF.

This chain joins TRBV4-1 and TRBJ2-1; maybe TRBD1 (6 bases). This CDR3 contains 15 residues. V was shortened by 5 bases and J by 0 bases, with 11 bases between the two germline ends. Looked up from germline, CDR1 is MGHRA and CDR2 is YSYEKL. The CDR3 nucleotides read TGCGCCAGCAGCGAGCAGGGGCTCTCCTACAATGAGCAGTTCTTC. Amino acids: CASSEQGLSYNEQFF.

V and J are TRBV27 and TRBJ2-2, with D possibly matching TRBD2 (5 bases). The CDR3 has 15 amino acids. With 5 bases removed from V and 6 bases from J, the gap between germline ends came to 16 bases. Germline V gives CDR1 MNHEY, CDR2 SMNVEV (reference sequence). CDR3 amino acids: CASSPRESKSGELFF. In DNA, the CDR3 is TGTGCCAGCAGTCCCCGGGAATCAAAATCCGGGGAGCTGTTTTTT.

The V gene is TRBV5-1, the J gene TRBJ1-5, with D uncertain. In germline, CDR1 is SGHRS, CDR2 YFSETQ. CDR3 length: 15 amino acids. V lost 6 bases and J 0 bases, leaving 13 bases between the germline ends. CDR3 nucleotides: TGCGCCAGCAATCCTACAGTTAATAGCAATCAGCCCCAGCATTTT. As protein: CASNPTVNSNQPQHF.

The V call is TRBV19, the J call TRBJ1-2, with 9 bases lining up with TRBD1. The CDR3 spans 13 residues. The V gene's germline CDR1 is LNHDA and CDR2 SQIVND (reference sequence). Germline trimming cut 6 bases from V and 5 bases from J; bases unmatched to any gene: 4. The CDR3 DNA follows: TGTGCCAGTAGCGGGACAGGGAGTTATGGCTACACCTTC. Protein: CASSGTGSYGYTF.

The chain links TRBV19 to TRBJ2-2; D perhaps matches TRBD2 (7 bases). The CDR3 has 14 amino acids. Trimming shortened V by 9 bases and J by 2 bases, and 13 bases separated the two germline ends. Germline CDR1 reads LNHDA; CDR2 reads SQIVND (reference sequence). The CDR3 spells CASRPGGNTGELFF. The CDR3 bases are TGTGCCAGCCGCCCGGGGGGCAACACCGGGGAGCTGTTTTTT.

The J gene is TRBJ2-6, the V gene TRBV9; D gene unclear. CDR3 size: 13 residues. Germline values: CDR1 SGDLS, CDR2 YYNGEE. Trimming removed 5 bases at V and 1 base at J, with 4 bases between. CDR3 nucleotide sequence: TGTGCCAGCAGGGTTTCTGGGGCCAACGTCCTGACTTTC. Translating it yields CASRVSGANVLTF.

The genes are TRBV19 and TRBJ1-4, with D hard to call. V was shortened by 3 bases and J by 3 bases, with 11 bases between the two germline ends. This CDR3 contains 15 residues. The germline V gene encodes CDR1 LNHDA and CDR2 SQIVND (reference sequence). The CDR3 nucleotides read TGTGCCAGTAGTATTCTGGTTGCCTCTAATGAAAAACTGTTTTTT. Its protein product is CASSILVASNEKLFF.

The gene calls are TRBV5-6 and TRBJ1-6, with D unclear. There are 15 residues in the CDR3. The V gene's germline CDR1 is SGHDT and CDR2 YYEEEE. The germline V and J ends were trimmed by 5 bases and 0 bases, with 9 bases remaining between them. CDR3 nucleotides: TGTGCCAGCAGGGGAGGGCGCTCCTATAATTCACCCCTCCACTTT. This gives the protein CASRGGRSYNSPLHF.